Listed below are T cell receptor beta chains from one sample, sequenced in a study of identical twins. TCRdb reprocessed the 5' RACE reads with MiXCR, giving one entry per CDR3 protein. The table includes 1.5 million to 2 million distinct CDR3 sequences, more than 30% detected once. Source material: cord blood. These receptors originate from a newborn girl in good health. Both conserved end residues are part of each CDR3. A D gene is named only where the DNA matches it firmly. Where a row states a size, it is once, few, many or the class of an expanded clone; other rows omit it.

j_call,clone_size,d_call,v_call,cdr3_aa,cdr3_nt
TRBJ2-3,once,TRBD2,TRBV3-1,CASSPTSGAVDTQYF,TGTGCCAGCAGCCCGACTAGCGGGGCGGTAGATACGCAGTATTTT
TRBJ2-1,few,TRBD2,TRBV5-1,CASSFFPTSGDNEQFF,TGCGCCAGCAGCTTCTTCCCGACTAGCGGGGACAATGAGCAGTTCTTC
TRBJ1-5,NA,NA,TRBV10-3,CAISESATENQSQHF,TGTGCCATCAGTGAGTCGGCGACAGAGAATCAGTCCCAGCATTTT
TRBJ1-1,few,NA,TRBV5-1,CATQSAMNTEAFF,TGCGCCACACAGAGCGCCATGAACACTGAAGCTTTCTTT
TRBJ2-1,NA,NA,TRBV20-1,CSAQLGPGEYNEQFF,TGCAGTGCCCAGTTGGGACCCGGAGAATACAATGAGCAGTTCTTC
TRBJ1-2,NA,NA,TRBV5-1,CASSFDRPYGYTF,TGCGCCAGCAGCTTCGACAGGCCCTATGGCTACACCTTC
TRBJ1-1,NA,NA,TRBV9,CASSLEGRGGEAFF,TGTGCCAGCAGCTTAGAGGGGCGGGGAGGTGAAGCTTTCTTT
TRBJ2-3,once,NA,TRBV6-6,CASSTGDFADTQYF,TGTGCCAGCAGCACAGGGGACTTCGCAGATACGCAGTATTTT
TRBJ2-3,NA,TRBD2,TRBV28,CASSPPSGTRVPDTQYF,TGTGCCAGCAGTCCTCCTTCCGGGACTAGGGTTCCAGATACGCAGTATTTT
TRBJ2-7,NA,NA,TRBV15,CATSAFRSSQYF,TGTGCCACCAGTGCGTTTCGCTCTTCCCAGTACTTC
TRBJ2-3,NA,NA,TRBV15,CATSRALGSDTQYF,TGTGCCACCAGCAGAGCCCTGGGATCAGATACGCAGTATTTT
TRBJ1-1,few,TRBD1,TRBV5-1,CASRRTGEGAEAFF,TGCGCCAGCAGGCGGACAGGGGAGGGAGCTGAAGCTTTCTTT
TRBJ2-7,NA,NA,TRBV7-8,CASSENPYEQYF,TGTGCCAGCAGCGAAAACCCCTACGAGCAGTACTTC
TRBJ2-4,NA,NA,TRBV3-1,CASSPQEGKNIQYF,TGTGCCAGCAGCCCCCAGGAGGGGAAAAACATTCAGTACTTC
TRBJ1-2,NA,TRBD1,TRBV25-1,CASSEYARAGTGYYGYTF,TGTGCCAGCAGTGAATATGCCCGAGCCGGGACAGGCTACTATGGCTACACCTTC
TRBJ2-7,few,NA,TRBV7-9,CSSSYTYEQYF,TGTTCCAGCAGCTACACCTACGAGCAGTACTTC
TRBJ2-1,few,TRBD2,TRBV3-1,CASSPLTSGRENEQFF,TGTGCCAGCAGCCCTCTGACTAGCGGGAGGGAAAATGAGCAGTTCTTC
TRBJ1-2,NA,TRBD1,TRBV12-3/TRBV12-4,CASSLASRGLPYGYTF,TGTGCCAGCAGTTTAGCGTCCAGGGGGCTGCCCTATGGCTACACCTTC
TRBJ1-3,NA,TRBD1,TRBV29-1,CSVGEGAIPSGNTIYF,TGCAGCGTTGGAGAGGGGGCCATCCCCTCTGGAAACACCATATATTTT
TRBJ2-7,few,NA,TRBV20-1,CSARLFDEQYF,TGCAGTGCTAGGCTTTTCGACGAGCAGTACTTC
TRBJ1-1,NA,NA,TRBV30,CAWSPGDTEAFF,TGTGCCTGGAGTCCAGGGGACACTGAAGCTTTCTTT
TRBJ2-3,NA,NA,TRBV29-1,CSVEAPLTDTQYF,TGCAGCGTTGAGGCCCCCCTCACAGATACGCAGTATTTT
TRBJ2-5,many,NA,TRBV7-2,CASSLAGFQETQYF,TGTGCCAGCAGCTTAGCGGGCTTTCAAGAGACCCAGTACTTC
TRBJ2-3,NA,TRBD2,TRBV4-2,CASSLPDPSSGPVTDTQYF,TGTGCCAGCAGCCTGCCCGACCCGTCTAGCGGGCCAGTCACAGATACGCAGTATTTT
TRBJ2-5,NA,TRBD2,TRBV5-1,CASRKGPTSGETQYF,TGCGCCAGCAGAAAAGGTCCGACTAGCGGGGAGACCCAGTACTTC
TRBJ2-7,few,NA,TRBV12-3/TRBV12-4,CASTLLVSYNEQYF,TGTGCCAGCACCCTTCTGGTCTCCTACAATGAGCAGTACTTC
TRBJ1-6,once,NA,TRBV7-8,CASSSDRENSPPHF,TGTGCCAGCAGCTCGGACAGAGAGAATTCACCCCCCCACTTT
TRBJ1-2,few,NA,TRBV2,CASSEESTANYGYTF,TGTGCCAGCAGTGAAGAGAGTACAGCTAACTATGGCTACACCTTC
TRBJ2-1,NA,TRBD2,TRBV20-1,CSAQLAGASSYNEQFF,TGCAGTGCGCAACTAGCGGGGGCTAGCTCCTACAATGAGCAGTTCTTC
TRBJ2-1,many,NA,TRBV29-1,CSVDFWTNHEQFF,TGCAGCGTTGATTTTTGGACTAACCATGAGCAGTTCTTC
TRBJ2-1,NA,TRBD2,TRBV20-1,CSAGLGGSYNEQFF,TGCAGTGCTGGACTAGGAGGGTCCTACAATGAGCAGTTCTTC
TRBJ1-1,NA,NA,TRBV7-2,CASSLVMITEAFF,TGTGCCAGCAGCCTTGTGATGATCACTGAAGCTTTCTTT
TRBJ1-5,few,NA,TRBV20-1,CSGPVGAAQHF,TGCAGTGGTCCCGTTGGGGCGGCCCAGCATTTT
TRBJ2-2,NA,NA,TRBV7-9,CASSLRGRYTGELFF,TGTGCCAGCAGCTTGCGGGGGCGCTACACCGGGGAGCTGTTTTTT
TRBJ2-7,NA,TRBD2,TRBV20-1,CSGGLAGVKGYNEQYF,TGCAGTGGTGGGCTAGCGGGAGTGAAGGGGTACAATGAGCAGTACTTC
TRBJ2-3,once,NA,TRBV9,CASYDYGKRTTDTQYF,TGTGCCAGCTATGACTACGGGAAGCGAACCACAGATACGCAGTATTTT
TRBJ2-4,NA,NA,TRBV11-2,CASSLDAGAKNIQYF,TGTGCCAGCAGCTTAGACGCAGGGGCCAAAAACATTCAGTACTTC
TRBJ2-1,NA,TRBD2,TRBV6-5,CASKALADNEQFF,TGTGCCAGCAAGGCACTAGCGGACAATGAGCAGTTCTTC
TRBJ1-1,NA,NA,TRBV7-2,CASSLSGFQTEAFF,TGTGCCAGCAGCTTATCAGGCTTCCAGACTGAAGCTTTCTTT
TRBJ2-7,few,NA,TRBV7-9,CASTSRELHYEQYF,TGTGCCAGCACCTCTCGGGAACTACACTACGAGCAGTACTTC
TRBJ1-6,NA,TRBD1,TRBV6-5,CASSYLGGDNSPLPF,TGTGCCAGCAGTTACTTAGGGGGCGATAATTCACCCCTCCCCTTT
TRBJ2-3,NA,TRBD1,TRBV4-2,CASSQAAGGADTQYF,TGTGCCAGCAGCCAAGCAGCAGGGGGCGCAGATACGCAGTATTTT
TRBJ2-1,NA,NA,TRBV4-2,CASSQPSASSYEQFF,TGTGCCAGCAGCCAACCTAGTGCGAGCTCCTACGAGCAGTTCTTC
TRBJ2-1,NA,TRBD1,TRBV20-1,CSATGQVAGNEQFF,TGCAGTGCTACGGGACAGGTTGCAGGCAATGAGCAGTTCTTC
TRBJ2-3,NA,NA,TRBV18,CASSPVMGASSTDTQYF,TGTGCCAGCTCACCGGTGATGGGAGCTAGCTCCACAGATACGCAGTATTTT
TRBJ2-5,NA,TRBD1,TRBV20-1,CSAEEGTEETQYF,TGCAGTGCGGAGGAAGGGACAGAAGAGACCCAGTACTTC
TRBJ2-5,NA,TRBD2,TRBV2,CATEGLAGGNEQYF,TGTGCCACCGAGGGACTAGCGGGAGGCAATGAGCAGTACTTC
TRBJ2-1,NA,NA,TRBV6-6,CASSSRIWNEQFF,TGTGCCAGCAGTTCCCGGATATGGAATGAGCAGTTCTTC
TRBJ1-2,NA,TRBD1,TRBV29-1,CSVGLGQGASYGYTF,TGCAGCGTTGGGCTGGGACAGGGGGCTAGCTATGGCTACACCTTC
TRBJ1-2,NA,NA,TRBV25-1,CASSIKVYGYTF,TGTGCCAGCAGTATAAAGGTCTATGGCTACACCTTC
TRBJ2-7,few,TRBD2,TRBV20-1,CSARASGGGYEQYF,TGCAGTGCTAGAGCTAGCGGGGGAGGGTACGAGCAGTACTTC
TRBJ2-7,NA,NA,TRBV9,CASSFWDDNNEQYF,TGTGCCAGCAGCTTTTGGGACGACAACAATGAGCAGTACTTC
TRBJ2-2,NA,TRBD2,TRBV28,CASTLTGTSRTGELFF,TGTGCCAGCACCCTAACCGGGACTAGCAGGACCGGGGAGCTGTTTTTT
TRBJ2-1,NA,NA,TRBV2,CASRLWDEQFF,TGTGCCAGCAGACTATGGGATGAGCAGTTCTTC
TRBJ2-7,few,NA,TRBV7-9,CASSNRERVYEQYF,TGTGCCAGCAGTAACCGGGAGCGAGTCTACGAGCAGTACTTC
TRBJ1-2,few,NA,TRBV12-3/TRBV12-4,CASSFDRIPVDYGYTF,TGTGCCAGCAGTTTTGATCGAATCCCGGTAGACTATGGCTACACCTTC
TRBJ2-5,NA,NA,TRBV7-9,CASSLAIRGRETQYF,TGTGCCAGCAGCTTAGCGATCCGGGGTCGGGAGACCCAGTACTTC
TRBJ1-2,NA,NA,TRBV29-1,CSVAHDYGYTF,TGCAGCGTTGCCCACGACTATGGCTACACCTTC